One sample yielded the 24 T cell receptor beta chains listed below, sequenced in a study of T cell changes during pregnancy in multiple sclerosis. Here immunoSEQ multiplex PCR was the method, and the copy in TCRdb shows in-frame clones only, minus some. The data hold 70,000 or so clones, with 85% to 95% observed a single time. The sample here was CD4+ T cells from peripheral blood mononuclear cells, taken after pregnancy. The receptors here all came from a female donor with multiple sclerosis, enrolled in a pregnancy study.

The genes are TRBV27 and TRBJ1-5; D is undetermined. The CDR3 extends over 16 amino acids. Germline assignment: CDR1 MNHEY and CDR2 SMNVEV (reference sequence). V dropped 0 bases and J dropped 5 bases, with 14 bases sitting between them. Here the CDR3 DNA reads TGTGCCAGCAGTTTATCCTCCTACGGGGTGGATCAGCCCCAGCATTTT. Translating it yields CASSLSSYGVDQPQHF.

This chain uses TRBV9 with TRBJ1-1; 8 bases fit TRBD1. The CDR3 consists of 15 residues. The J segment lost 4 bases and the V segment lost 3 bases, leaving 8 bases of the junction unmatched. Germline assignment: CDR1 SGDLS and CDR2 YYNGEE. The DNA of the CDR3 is TGTGCCAGCAGCGCGACAGGGGATACGGGCACTGAAGCTTTCTTT. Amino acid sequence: CASSATGDTGTEAFF.

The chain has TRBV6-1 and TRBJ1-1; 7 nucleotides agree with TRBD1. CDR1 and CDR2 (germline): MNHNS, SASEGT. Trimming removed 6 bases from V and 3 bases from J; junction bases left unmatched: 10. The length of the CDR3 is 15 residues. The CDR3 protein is CASRDLGQPHTEAFF. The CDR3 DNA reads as TGTGCCAGCAGGGACTTGGGACAGCCGCACACTGAAGCTTTCTTT.

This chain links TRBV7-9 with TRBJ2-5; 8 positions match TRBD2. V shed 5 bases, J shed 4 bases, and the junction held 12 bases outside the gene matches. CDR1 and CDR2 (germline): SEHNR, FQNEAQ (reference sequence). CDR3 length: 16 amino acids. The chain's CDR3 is CASSTPGLVLGETQYF. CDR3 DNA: TGTGCCAGCAGCACTCCGGGACTAGTCCTTGGAGAGACCCAGTACTTC.

DNA for the CDR3: TGTGCCAGCGGGACAGGCGCGGGAAACACCATATATTTT. This sequence encodes CASGTGAGNTIYF. This rearrangement joins TRBV2 to TRBJ1-3; 8 bases agree with TRBD1. V shed 8 bases and J 4 bases; nucleotides not matched to a gene: 4. Looked up from germline, CDR1 is SNHLY and CDR2 is FYNNEI. This CDR3 has 13 residues.

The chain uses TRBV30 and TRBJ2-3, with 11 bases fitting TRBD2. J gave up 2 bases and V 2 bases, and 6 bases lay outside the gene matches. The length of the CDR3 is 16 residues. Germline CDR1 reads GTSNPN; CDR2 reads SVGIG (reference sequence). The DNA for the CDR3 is TGTGCCTGGAGTTCTCATAGCGGGGGGGACACAGATACGCAGTATTTT. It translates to CAWSSHSGGDTDTQYF.

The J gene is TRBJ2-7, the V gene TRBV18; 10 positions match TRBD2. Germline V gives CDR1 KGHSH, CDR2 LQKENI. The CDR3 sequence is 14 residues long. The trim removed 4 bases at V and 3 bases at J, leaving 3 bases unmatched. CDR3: CASSLSSGGYEQYF. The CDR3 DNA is TGTGCCAGCTCACTATCTAGCGGGGGCTACGAGCAGTACTTC.

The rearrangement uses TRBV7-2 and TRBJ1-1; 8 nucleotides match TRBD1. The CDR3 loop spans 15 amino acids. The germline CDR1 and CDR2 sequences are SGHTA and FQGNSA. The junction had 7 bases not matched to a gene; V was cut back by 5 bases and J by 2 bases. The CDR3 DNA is TGTGCCAGCAGCCGAGACAGGGGCCGCAACACTGAAGCTTTCTTT. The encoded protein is CASSRDRGRNTEAFF.

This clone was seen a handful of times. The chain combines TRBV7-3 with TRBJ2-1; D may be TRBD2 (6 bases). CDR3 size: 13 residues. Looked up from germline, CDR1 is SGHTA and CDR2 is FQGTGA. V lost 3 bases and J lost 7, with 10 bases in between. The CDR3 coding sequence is TGTGCCAGCAGCTTTAGCGGTGAGAATGAGCAGTTCTTC. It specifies CASSFSGENEQFF.

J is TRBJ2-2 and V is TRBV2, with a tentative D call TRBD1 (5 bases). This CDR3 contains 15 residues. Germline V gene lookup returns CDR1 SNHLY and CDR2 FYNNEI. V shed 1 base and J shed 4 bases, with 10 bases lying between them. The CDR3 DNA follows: TGTGCCAGCAGTGAAGTGGCAGGGTCCACCGGGGAGCTGTTTTTT. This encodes CASSEVAGSTGELFF.

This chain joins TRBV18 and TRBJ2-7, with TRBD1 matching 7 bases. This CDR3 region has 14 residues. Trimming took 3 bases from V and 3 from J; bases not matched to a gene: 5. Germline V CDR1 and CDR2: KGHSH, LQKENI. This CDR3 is CASSPWTGYYEQYF. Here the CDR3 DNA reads TGTGCCAGCTCACCTTGGACAGGATACTACGAGCAGTACTTC.

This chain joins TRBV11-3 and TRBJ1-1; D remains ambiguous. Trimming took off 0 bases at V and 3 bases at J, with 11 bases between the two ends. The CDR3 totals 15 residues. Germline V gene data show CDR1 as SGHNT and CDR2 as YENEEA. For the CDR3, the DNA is TGTGCCAGCAGCTTAGATCTAACTAAGCACACTGAAGCTTTCTTT. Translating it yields CASSLDLTKHTEAFF. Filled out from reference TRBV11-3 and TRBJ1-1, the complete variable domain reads EAGVVQSPRYKIIEKKQPVAFWCNPISGHNTLYWYLQNLGQGPELLIRYENEEAVDDSQLPKDRFSAERLKGVDSTLKIQPAELGDSAVYLCASSLDLTKHTEAFFGQGTRLTVV.

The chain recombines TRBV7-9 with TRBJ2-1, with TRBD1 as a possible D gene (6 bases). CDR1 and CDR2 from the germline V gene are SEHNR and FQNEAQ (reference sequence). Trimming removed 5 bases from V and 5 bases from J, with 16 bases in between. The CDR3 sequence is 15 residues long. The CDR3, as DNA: TGTGCCAGCAGCATAACAGGGCATTCGAACAATGAGCAGTTCTTC. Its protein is CASSITGHSNNEQFF.

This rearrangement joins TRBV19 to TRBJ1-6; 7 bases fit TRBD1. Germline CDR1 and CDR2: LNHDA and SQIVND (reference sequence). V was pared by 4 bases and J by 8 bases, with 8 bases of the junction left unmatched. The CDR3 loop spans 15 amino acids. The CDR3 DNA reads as TGTGCCAGTAGTAACCAACAGGGGAACGATTCACCCCTCCACTTT. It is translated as CASSNQQGNDSPLHF.

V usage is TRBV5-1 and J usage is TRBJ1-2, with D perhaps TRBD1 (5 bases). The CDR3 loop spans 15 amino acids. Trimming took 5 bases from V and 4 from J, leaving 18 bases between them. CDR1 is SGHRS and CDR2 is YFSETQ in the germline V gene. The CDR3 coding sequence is TGCGCCAGCAGACATACAGGATCCTCCTTCTATGGCTACACCTTC. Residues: CASRHTGSSFYGYTF.

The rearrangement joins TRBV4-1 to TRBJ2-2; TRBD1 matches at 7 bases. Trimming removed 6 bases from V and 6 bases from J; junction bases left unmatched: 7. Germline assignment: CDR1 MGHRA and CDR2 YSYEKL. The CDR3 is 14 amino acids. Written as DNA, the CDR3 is TGCGCCAGCAGGCAGGGGGAATGGGCCGGGGAGCTGTTTTTT. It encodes CASRQGEWAGELFF.

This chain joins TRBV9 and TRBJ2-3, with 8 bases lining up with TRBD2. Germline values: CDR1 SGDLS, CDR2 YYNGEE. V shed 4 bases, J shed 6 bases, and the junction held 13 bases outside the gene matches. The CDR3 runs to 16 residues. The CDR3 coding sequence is TGTGCCAGCAGCCCCCTCCCCGGGGGGGAACCTGATACGCAGTATTTT. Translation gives CASSPLPGGEPDTQYF.

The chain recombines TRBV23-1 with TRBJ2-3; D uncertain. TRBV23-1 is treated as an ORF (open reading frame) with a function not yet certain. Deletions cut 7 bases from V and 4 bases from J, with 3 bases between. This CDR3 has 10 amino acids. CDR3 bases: TGCGCCAGCACCTCAGATACGCAGTATTTT. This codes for CASTSDTQYF.

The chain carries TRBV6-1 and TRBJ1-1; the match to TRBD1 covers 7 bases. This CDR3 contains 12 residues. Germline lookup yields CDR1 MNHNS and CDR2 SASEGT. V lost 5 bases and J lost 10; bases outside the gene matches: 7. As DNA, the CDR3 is TGTGCCAGCAGTCGAAACCCAGGGGGAGCTTTCTTT. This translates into CASSRNPGGAFF.

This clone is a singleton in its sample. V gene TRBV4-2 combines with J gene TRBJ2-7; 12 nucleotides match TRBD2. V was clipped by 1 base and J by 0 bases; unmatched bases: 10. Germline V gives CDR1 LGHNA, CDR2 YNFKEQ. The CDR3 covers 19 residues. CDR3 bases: TGTGCCAGCAGCCAAGTGAGGGCTAGCGGGGGGGCAAGCTCCTACGAGCAGTACTTC. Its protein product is CASSQVRASGGASSYEQYF.

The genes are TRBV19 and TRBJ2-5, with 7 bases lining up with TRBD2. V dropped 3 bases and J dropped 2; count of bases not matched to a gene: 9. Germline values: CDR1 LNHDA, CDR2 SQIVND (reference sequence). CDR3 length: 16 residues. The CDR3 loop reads CASSIRSSGGQETQYF. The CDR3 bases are TGTGCCAGTAGTATTAGAAGTTCGGGGGGTCAAGAGACCCAGTACTTC.

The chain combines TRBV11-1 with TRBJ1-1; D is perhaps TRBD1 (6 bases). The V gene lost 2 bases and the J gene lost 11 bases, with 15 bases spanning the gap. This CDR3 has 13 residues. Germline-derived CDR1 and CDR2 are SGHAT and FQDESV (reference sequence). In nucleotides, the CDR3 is TGTGCCAGCAGCTTAATTGAAAGGGGGAAGGCTTTCTTT. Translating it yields CASSLIERGKAFF.

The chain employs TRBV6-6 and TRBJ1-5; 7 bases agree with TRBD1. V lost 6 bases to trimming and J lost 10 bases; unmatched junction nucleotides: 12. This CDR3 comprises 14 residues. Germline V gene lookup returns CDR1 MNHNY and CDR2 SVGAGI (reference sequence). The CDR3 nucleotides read TGTGCCAGCAGCCCAGGACAGGCAGTGGACCCCCAGCATTTT. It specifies CASSPGQAVDPQHF.

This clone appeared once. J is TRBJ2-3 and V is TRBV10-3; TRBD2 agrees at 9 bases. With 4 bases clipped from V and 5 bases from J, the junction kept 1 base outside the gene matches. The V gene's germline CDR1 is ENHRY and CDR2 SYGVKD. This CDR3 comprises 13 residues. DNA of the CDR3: TGTGCCATCAGTGTGACTAGCGGAGATACGCAGTATTTT. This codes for CAISVTSGDTQYF.